Sequencing of this TCR beta chain was carried out in a study of shared clonotypes between healthy human individuals. Study as a whole: The study used three CD4 naive, three CD4 memory, two CD8 naive and one CD8 memory plate per donor.

V gave up 5 bases and J gave up 6 bases, with 17 bases separating them. CDR1 and CDR2 (germline): KGHSH, LQKENI. CDR3 length equals 15 residues. As regards this clone: Its cognate antigen is unknown.

Findings and caveats of the study: Estimated clonotype richness was generally higher in naive than memory subsets. It was observed that roughly 5.1% of naive CD4 clonotypes were shared across a handful of donors.

Here immunoSEQ multiplex PCR was the method, and the copy in TCRdb shows in-frame clones only, minus some. The table shows over 950,000 clones, with 70% to 85% occurring only once. The clonotype originates from a man in his late teens or twenties in good health. Some clones in this sample may be carry-over from other donors' samples. The sample was memory CD4+ T cells from PBMCs. Subset here: CD45RA-negative fraction. This chain connects TRBV18 to TRBJ2-1; TRBD1 is a possible D gene (6 bases). As DNA, the CDR3 is TGTGCCAGCTCAGTCCAGTATGGGGGCCTCAATGAGCAGTTCTTC. Translating it yields CASSVQYGGLNEQFF.